One and the same sample provided the 30 T cell receptor beta chains below, sequenced in a study of blood T cell repertoires in COVID-19 (dated by TCRdb to about 2020). Libraries came from the immunoSEQ multiplex PCR assay. In its TCRdb copy, this immuneACCESS table keeps in-frame sequences only and misses some clones. Where compared with another copy, unresolved V genes explain less than half of these, and the others have no known cause. Across this sample there are about 34,000 clones, with 75% to 90% seen only once. About 14% of the sample is in the top ten clones. Input material: peripheral blood. The receptors were sampled from a human donor with acute or convalescent COVID-19. The donor label of this sample is uncertain.

The rearrangement uses TRBV12-3 or TRBV12-4 and TRBJ2-7, with D possibly being TRBD1 (6 bases). Deletions cut 6 bases from V and 5 bases from J, with 14 bases between. The CDR3 contains 13 residues. The CDR3 spells CASRLQGINEQYF. The CDR3 DNA reads TGTGCCAGCAGGCTACAGGGAATTAACGAGCAGTACTTC.

V is TRBV11-3 and J is TRBJ2-1; the D gene is possibly TRBD2 (6 bases). V lost 5 bases and J 5 bases, leaving 13 bases between the germline ends. From germline, CDR1 is SGHNT and CDR2 YENEEA. This CDR3 comprises 14 residues. CDR3 sequence (DNA): TGTGCCAGCAGCCCGGAGGAGGGTGACAATGAGCAGTTCTTC. This gives the protein CASSPEEGDNEQFF.

The J gene is TRBJ2-1, the V gene TRBV7-2; a weak D match, TRBD1 (6 bases). The V end lost 5 bases, the J end lost 0 bases, and 11 bases lay between the germline ends. Per germline, CDR1 SGHTA and CDR2 FQGNSA. The CDR3 loop spans 15 amino acids. The CDR3 reads CASSLRGSSYNEQFF. CDR3 coding DNA: TGTGCCAGCAGCCTCAGGGGAAGCTCCTACAATGAGCAGTTCTTC.

The count of this clone is one. The J gene is TRBJ1-1, the V gene TRBV29-1; D not certain. The CDR3 loop spans 13 amino acids. V gave up 3 bases and J gave up 1 base, with 9 bases separating them. CDR1 and CDR2 from the germline V gene are SQVTM and ANQGSEA. The CDR3 region has the DNA TGCAGCGTTGATCGGGGTAAGAACACTGAAGCTTTCTTT. It encodes CSVDRGKNTEAFF.

This clone was counted only a few times. The gene calls are TRBV7-2 and TRBJ2-7; D uncertain. The V and J ends lost 4 bases and 6 bases respectively, with 7 bases between them. CDR3 length: 11 residues. Germline V gene sequence: CDR1 SGHTA, CDR2 FQGNSA. This chain's CDR3 is CASSSFSEQYF. The DNA of the CDR3 is TGTGCCAGCAGCTCCTTTAGCGAGCAGTACTTC. The full variable domain, completed using reference TRBV7-2 and TRBJ2-7, is GAGVSQSPSNKVTEKGKDVELRCDPISGHTALYWYRQSLGQGLEFLIYFQGNSAPDKSGLPSDRFSAERTGGSVSTLTIQRTQQEDSAVYLCASSSFSEQYFGPGTRLTVT.

The chain couples TRBV7-8 to TRBJ1-2; D gene unclear. The CDR3 contains 14 residues. The V gene lost 5 bases and the J gene lost 4 bases, with 14 bases spanning the gap. Germline V gives CDR1 SGHVS, CDR2 FQNEAQ. The CDR3 nucleotides read TGTGCCAGCAGCCCCCTGGGAGGATTCTATGGCTACACCTTC. Its translation is CASSPLGGFYGYTF.

This clone has a handful of counts. This chain joins TRBV11-2 and TRBJ1-5, with D hard to call. Germline-derived CDR1 and CDR2 are SGHAT and FQNNGV. V gave up 3 bases and J gave up 0 bases, with 9 bases separating them. The CDR3 spans 15 residues. CDR3 DNA: TGTGCCAGCAGCTTCAGGCAAAATAGCAATCAGCCCCAGCATTTT. Its translation: CASSFRQNSNQPQHF.

This clone was seen only once. The CDR3 bases are TGTGCCAGCAGCCAGACCCAGAGGCCGCTCCAAGAGACCCAGTACTTC. As protein: CASSQTQRPLQETQYF. The chain couples TRBV3-1 (or the pseudogene TRBV3-2) to TRBJ2-5, with no clear D. The CDR3 is made up of 16 amino acids. Trimming took 3 bases from V and 1 from J, leaving 15 bases between them. Germline V gives CDR1 LGHDT, CDR2 YNNKEL (reference sequence).

The rearrangement uses TRBV2 and TRBJ2-1; D not resolved. The length of the CDR3 is 11 residues. Germline CDR1 reads SNHLY; CDR2 reads FYNNEI. Trimming removed 5 bases at V and 7 bases at J, with 6 bases between. For the CDR3, the DNA is TGTGCCAGCAGTATTAGTAATGAGCAGTTCTTC. Its translation: CASSISNEQFF. Combining the CDR3 with reference TRBV2 and TRBJ2-1 gives the whole variable domain EPEVTQTPSHQVTQMGQEVILRCVPISNHLYFYWYRQILGQKVEFLVSFYNNEISEKSEIFDDQFSVERPDGSNFTLKIRSTKLEDSAMYFCASSISNEQFFGPGTRLTVL.

The gene calls are TRBV30 and TRBJ1-1; 7 bases line up with TRBD1. The CDR3 sequence is 13 residues long. Losses at the gene ends were 3 bases for V and 4 bases for J; bases not matched to a gene: 5. Germline CDR1 and CDR2: GTSNPN and SVGIG (reference sequence). CDR3 sequence: CAWRFQGVTEAFF. The DNA for the CDR3 is TGTGCCTGGAGATTCCAGGGGGTCACTGAAGCTTTCTTT.

The chain carries TRBV7-8 and TRBJ1-5; perhaps TRBD1 as D (5 bases). The CDR3 sequence is 15 residues long. V lost 4 bases and J 2 bases, leaving 12 bases between the germline ends. Germline V gene lookup returns CDR1 SGHVS and CDR2 FQNEAQ. Here the CDR3 reads CASSSRDYGNQPQHF. CDR3 DNA sequence: TGTGCCAGCAGCTCCAGGGATTACGGCAATCAGCCCCAGCATTTT.

The rearrangement links TRBV4-1 to TRBJ2-7; 7 bases line up with TRBD1. CDR1 and CDR2 from the germline V gene are MGHRA and YSYEKL. Trimming at V came to 3 bases and at J to 3 bases, leaving 11 bases not matched to a gene. The CDR3 is 16 residues long. The CDR3 DNA is TGCGCCAGCAGCCAGCAGAAGGGGGCGCCGTTCTACGAGCAGTACTTC. Protein sequence: CASSQQKGAPFYEQYF.

The chain uses TRBV7-9 and TRBJ2-5; 7 bases match TRBD2. CDR1 and CDR2 from the germline V gene are SEHNR and FQNEAQ (reference sequence). The V and J ends lost 8 bases and 2 bases, in that order; junction bases with no gene match: 5. This CDR3 is 13 amino acids long. This CDR3 is CASQVGGQETQYF. The CDR3 DNA reads as TGTGCCAGCCAAGTGGGGGGGCAAGAGACCCAGTACTTC. The full variable domain, in which reference TRBV7-9 and TRBJ2-5 provide the parts outside the CDR3, is DTGVSQNPRHKITKRGQNVTFRCDPISEHNRLYWYRQTLGQGPEFLTYFQNEAQLEKSRLLSDRFSAERPKGSFSTLEIQRTEQGDSAMYLCASQVGGQETQYFGPGTRLLVL.

J is TRBJ1-2 and V is TRBV5-8; tentatively, D is TRBD1 (5 bases). CDR3 length equals 15 residues. Germline CDR1 is SGHTS and CDR2 is YDEGEE. The V and J ends lost 2 bases and 2 bases respectively, with 13 bases between them. The CDR3 sequence: CASSFLGAPNYGYTF. CDR3 DNA: TGTGCCAGCAGCTTTCTAGGGGCCCCCAACTATGGCTACACCTTC.

The chain combines TRBV5-1 with TRBJ1-4; unclear D gene. V was pared by 0 bases and J by 7 bases, with 10 bases between. Germline-derived CDR1 and CDR2 are SGHRS and YFSETQ. The CDR3 sequence is 14 residues long. The CDR3 nucleotides are TGCGCCAGCAGCTTGGATCTAGAGGGTGAAAAACTGTTTTTT. It translates to CASSLDLEGEKLFF.

This clone appeared a single time. V is TRBV9 and J is TRBJ1-6; D gene uncertain. The germline CDR1 and CDR2 sequences are SGDLS and YYNGEE. There are 14 residues in the CDR3. V lost 0 bases and J lost 7, with 8 bases in between. The CDR3 sequence is CASSVEAPNSPLHF. In nucleotides, the CDR3 is TGTGCCAGCAGCGTAGAAGCACCGAATTCACCCCTCCACTTT.

The rearrangement joins TRBV28 to TRBJ1-1, with 9 nucleotides matching TRBD1. CDR1 and CDR2 from the germline V gene are MDHEN and SYDVKM. The CDR3 contains 16 residues. The V segment lost 6 bases and the J segment 3 bases; nucleotides outside the gene matches: 11. The CDR3 loop reads CASRETTTGGYTEAFF. The DNA for the CDR3 is TGTGCCAGCAGGGAGACGACTACAGGGGGCTACACTGAAGCTTTCTTT.

V and J are TRBV18 and TRBJ2-1, with TRBD1 matching over 11 bases. The J segment lost 6 bases and the V segment lost 3 bases, leaving 4 bases of the junction unmatched. The CDR3 has 15 amino acids. The germline gives CDR1 KGHSH, CDR2 LQKENI. The CDR3 region is CASSPWTGGLNEQFF. CDR3 sequence (DNA): TGTGCCAGCTCACCTTGGACAGGGGGCCTCAATGAGCAGTTCTTC.

V and J are TRBV2 and TRBJ2-5; 10 nucleotides align to TRBD2. The CDR3 has 14 residues. The germline V gene encodes CDR1 SNHLY and CDR2 FYNNEI. V gave up 6 bases and J gave up 5 bases; unmatched junction bases: 6. The CDR3 coding sequence is TGTGCCAGCAGCTCGGGACTAGCGTCGGAGACCCAGTACTTC. Its translation: CASSSGLASETQYF.

This clone was seen only once. The V gene is TRBV30, the J gene TRBJ2-2; tentative D call: TRBD1 (6 bases). The CDR3 runs to 13 residues. V lost 2 bases to trimming and J lost 4 bases, with 8 bases between them. The germline V gene has CDR1 GTSNPN and CDR2 SVGIG (reference sequence). CDR3 sequence: CAWSRQATGELFF. The CDR3 coding sequence is TGTGCCTGGAGTAGACAGGCCACCGGGGAGCTGTTTTTT.

The chain employs TRBV11-2 and TRBJ2-6; D ambiguous. Trimming stripped 3 bases from V and 0 bases from J, with 9 bases between. The length of the CDR3 is 16 residues. Germline CDR1 is SGHAT and CDR2 is FQNNGV. Here the CDR3 reads CASSLVTASGANVLTF. The CDR3 DNA is TGTGCCAGCAGCTTGGTTACAGCCTCTGGGGCCAACGTCCTGACTTTC.

The chain combines TRBV29-1 with TRBJ1-2; unclear D gene. Germline V lookup: CDR1 SQVTM, CDR2 ANQGSEA. The CDR3 covers 12 residues. Trimming took 5 bases from V and 1 from J, leaving 8 bases between them. Here the CDR3 DNA reads TGCAGCGTTAATAAAAATAACTATGGCTACACCTTC. Protein: CSVNKNNYGYTF.

This sequence joins TRBV5-1 and TRBJ1-2, with D maybe TRBD1 (5 bases). Trimming took off 2 bases at V and 7 bases at J, with 15 bases between the two ends. Germline lookup yields CDR1 SGHRS and CDR2 YFSETQ. The length of the CDR3 is 14 residues. The CDR3 nucleotides read TGCGCCAGCAGCTTCCCGGGGGGGGATGGTGGCTACACCTTC. This translates into CASSFPGGDGGYTF.

This chain joins TRBV12-3 or TRBV12-4 and TRBJ2-1; 8 nucleotides match TRBD2. CDR3 length equals 11 residues. The ends lost 5 bases at V and 15 bases at J; junction bases unmatched: 6. The CDR3 DNA follows: TGTGCCAGCAGTACCGGGACTAGAGTGTTCTTC. Protein: CASSTGTRVFF.

J is TRBJ2-7 and V is TRBV18, with 7 positions matching TRBD2. The CDR3 is 15 residues long. With V trimmed by 3 bases and J by 5 bases, 10 bases remained unmatched. Per germline, CDR1 KGHSH and CDR2 LQKENI. The CDR3 sequence: CASSPRDYKPHEQYF. CDR3 DNA sequence: TGTGCCAGCTCACCCCGGGACTATAAACCCCACGAGCAGTACTTC.

The V gene is TRBV28, the J gene TRBJ2-2; D possibly corresponds to TRBD1 (5 bases). V was clipped by 2 bases and J by 2 bases, with 9 bases between them. The CDR3 loop spans 15 amino acids. Per the germline V gene, CDR1 is MDHEN and CDR2 is SYDVKM. The CDR3 sequence: CASSLGQGNTGELFF. CDR3 sequence (DNA): TGTGCCAGCAGTTTAGGGCAGGGTAACACCGGGGAGCTGTTTTTT. Using reference TRBV28 and TRBJ2-2 for the parts outside the CDR3, the full variable domain is DVKVTQSSRYLVKRTGEKVFLECVQDMDHENMFWYRQDPGLGLRLIYFSYDVKMKEKGDIPEGYSVSREKKERFSLILESASTNQTSMYLCASSLGQGNTGELFFGEGSRLTVL.

This chain joins TRBV7-2 and TRBJ1-2; D might be TRBD1 (6 bases). Trimming took off 5 bases at V and 5 bases at J, with 12 bases between the two ends. Germline V lookup: CDR1 SGHTA, CDR2 FQGNSA. This CDR3 has 13 residues. The CDR3 DNA sequence: TGTGCCAGCAGCCCGGGACACCGGTATGGCTACACCTTC. The encoded protein is CASSPGHRYGYTF.

The genes are TRBV7-8 and TRBJ1-5; D perhaps matches TRBD1 (6 bases). Germline lookup yields CDR1 SGHVS and CDR2 FQNEAQ. The V end was cut by 6 bases, the J end by 0 bases, with 18 bases between. There are 17 residues in the CDR3. CDR3 sequence: CASRKDRNRNSNQPQHF. As DNA, the CDR3 is TGTGCCAGCAGAAAGGACAGAAACCGTAATAGCAATCAGCCCCAGCATTTT.

The J gene is TRBJ1-3, the V gene TRBV28; 7 bases map to TRBD1. The CDR3 length is 15 residues. The V gene end was trimmed by 6 bases and the J gene end by 6 bases; junction bases not matched to a gene: 11. CDR1 MDHEN and CDR2 SYDVKM come from the germline V gene. The DNA of the CDR3 is TGTGCCAGCAGACCACGCGACAGGGCCTCAAACACCATATATTTT. It yields the protein CASRPRDRASNTIYF.

This clone was found once. The genes are TRBV6-5 and TRBJ1-1; D remains unclear. The V and J ends lost 7 bases and 3 bases respectively, with 12 bases between them. The CDR3 covers 13 residues. Germline V gene sequence: CDR1 MNHEY, CDR2 SVGAGI. CDR3 amino acids: CASTAGWDTEAFF. The CDR3 DNA reads as TGTGCCAGCACAGCCGGGTGGGACACTGAAGCTTTCTTT.